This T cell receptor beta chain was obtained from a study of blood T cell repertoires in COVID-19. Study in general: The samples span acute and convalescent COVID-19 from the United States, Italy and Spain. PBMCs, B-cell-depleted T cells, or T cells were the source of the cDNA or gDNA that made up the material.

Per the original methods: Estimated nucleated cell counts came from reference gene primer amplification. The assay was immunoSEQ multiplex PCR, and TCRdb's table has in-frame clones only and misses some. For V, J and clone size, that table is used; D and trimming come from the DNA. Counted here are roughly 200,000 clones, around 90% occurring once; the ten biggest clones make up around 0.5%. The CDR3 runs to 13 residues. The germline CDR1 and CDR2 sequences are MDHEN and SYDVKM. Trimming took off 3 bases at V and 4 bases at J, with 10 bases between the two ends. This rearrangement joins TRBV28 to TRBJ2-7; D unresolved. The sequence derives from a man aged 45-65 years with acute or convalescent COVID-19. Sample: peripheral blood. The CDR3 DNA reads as TGTGCCAGCAGTTTTGGTAGACTGTACGAGCAGTACTTC. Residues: CASSFGRLYEQYF.